The present TCR beta chain was sequenced within a study of regulatory T cells in long-lasting Graves disease. Study-level information: Graves' patients, newly diagnosed, had taken antithyroid drugs under 3 months. Study results and limitations: With persistent disease, TRBV28, TRBJ1-2 and TRBJ2-5 were the favored segments.

The authors built TCR beta libraries using iRepertoire HTBI primers and Arm-PCR of CDR3 regions. TCRdb independently ran MiXCR on the multiplex PCR reads; one entry per CDR3 protein. Of 400,000 to 500,000 distinct CDR3 sequences listed, about 15% are singletons. This clonotype was observed at least ten times. Its antigen remains unknown. The CDR3 totals 11 residues. V was shortened by 2 bases and J by 6 bases, with 5 bases between the two germline ends. Germline CDR1 SGHVS, CDR2 FQNEAQ. Time point indicated: newly diagnosed GD, antithyroid drugs for less than 3 months. Researchers made the TCR library from RNA that was extracted from PBMCs. The patients were enrolled through endocrinology in Xi'an, China. These data were also reused for a study on T cells in Graves' hyperthyroidism and ophthalmopathy. That study reports: HTBI primers were used for first-round RT-PCR of the TCR CDR3.

The chain carries TRBV7-8 and TRBJ2-7; D not resolved. Sample: peripheral blood mononuclear cells (PBMCs), taken at new diagnosis, from a patient treated with antithyroid drugs. This sequence was found in a woman between 18 and 29 years old with Graves disease. The CDR3 DNA reads TGTGCCAGCAGCTTAAATGTCGAGCAGTACTTC. Its protein product is CASSLNVEQYF.